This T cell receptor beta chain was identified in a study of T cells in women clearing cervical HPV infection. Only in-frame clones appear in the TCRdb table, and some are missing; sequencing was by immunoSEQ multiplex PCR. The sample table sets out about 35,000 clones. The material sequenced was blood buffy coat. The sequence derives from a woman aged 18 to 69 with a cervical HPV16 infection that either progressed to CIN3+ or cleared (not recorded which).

Partial CDR3 DNA: TGCGCCAGCAGCTTGGATCCCAGCAATGAG. This codes for CASSLDPSNE. The full-length CDR3 reads as CASSLDPSNEQFF. The rearrangement uses TRBV5-1 and TRBJ2-1, with no clear D. The read ends 3 residues shy of where the CDR3 ends; the end is completed using the germline J gene. The germline V gene encodes CDR1 SGHRS and CDR2 YFSETQ. Trimming pared 0 bases from V and 6 bases from J, leaving 7 bases between. The CDR3 is 13 residues long.